Below are 22 T cell receptor beta chains sequenced from a single sample in a study of blood T cell repertoires in COVID-19. Assay used: immunoSEQ multiplex PCR; TCRdb lists only in-frame clones, some missing. The data hold about 670,000 clones, with 80% to 90% observed a single time. Source material: peripheral blood. These receptors all stem from a woman aged 18-29 years with acute or convalescent COVID-19.

The rearrangement uses TRBV19 and TRBJ1-2; a possible D gene is TRBD1 (5 bases). CDR1 and CDR2 from the germline V gene are LNHDA and SQIVND (reference sequence). CDR3 length: 14 residues. V was clipped by 9 bases and J by 2 bases, with 16 bases between them. Here the CDR3 reads CASTGPPGNYGYTF. As DNA, the CDR3 is TGTGCCAGCACAGGACCCCCCGGGAACTATGGCTACACCTTC.

This rearrangement joins TRBV4-1 to TRBJ1-2; D uncertain. V was clipped by 1 base and J by 4 bases, with 13 bases between them. The length of the CDR3 is 15 residues. The V gene's germline CDR1 is MGHRA and CDR2 YSYEKL. The CDR3 nucleotides are TGCGCCAGCAGCCAAGCGATAGGAGAAATCTATGGCTACACCTTC. Translating it yields CASSQAIGEIYGYTF.

The chain uses TRBV5-5 and TRBJ1-1, with D maybe TRBD1 (5 bases). Trimming left V 4 bases short and J 4 bases short, with 11 bases between. The germline V gene encodes CDR1 SGHKS and CDR2 YYEKEE (reference sequence). The CDR3 runs to 13 residues. DNA for the CDR3: TGTGCCAGCAGCAATCCGGGGGGCACTGAAGCTTTCTTT. Translating it yields CASSNPGGTEAFF.

V is TRBV5-1 and J is TRBJ1-1, with D possibly being TRBD1 (5 bases). The CDR3 has 14 amino acids. Trimming removed 4 bases from V and 0 bases from J, with 10 bases in between. Germline loops: CDR1 SGHRS, CDR2 YFSETQ. The CDR3 coding sequence is TGCGCCAGCAGCCCGGACACACTGAACACTGAAGCTTTCTTT. Translated, it gives CASSPDTLNTEAFF.

The J gene is TRBJ1-1, the V gene TRBV5-6, with a weak D call TRBD1 (5 bases). V lost 4 bases to trimming and J lost 1 base, with 17 bases between them. The V gene's germline CDR1 is SGHDT and CDR2 YYEEEE. This CDR3 region has 16 residues. In DNA, the CDR3 is TGTGCCAGCAGCCCACCCCGGCGGGGGTGGAACACTGAAGCTTTCTTT. This sequence encodes CASSPPRRGWNTEAFF.

The rearrangement joins TRBV11-2 to TRBJ1-1, with D hard to call. V lost 1 base, J lost 1 base, and 4 bases lay in between. CDR1 and CDR2 (germline): SGHAT, FQNNGV. This CDR3 spans 13 amino acids. The DNA of the CDR3 is TGTGCCAGCAGCTTAGCAGAGAACACTGAAGCTTTCTTT. It specifies CASSLAENTEAFF.

The chain combines TRBV13 with TRBJ1-1; the match to TRBD1 covers 11 bases. V shed 5 bases, J shed 0 bases, and the junction held 8 bases outside the gene matches. The CDR3 has 17 residues. CDR1 and CDR2 from the germline V gene are PRHDT and FYEKMQ (reference sequence). CDR3: CASSPGTGGFMNTEAFF. The CDR3 nucleotides read TGTGCCAGCAGCCCGGGGACAGGGGGATTTATGAACACTGAAGCTTTCTTT.

V is TRBV2 and J is TRBJ2-7; TRBD2 matches at 9 bases. CDR1 is SNHLY, CDR2 FYNNEI, per germline. J gave up 6 bases and V 8 bases, and 17 bases lay outside the gene matches. This CDR3 region has 16 residues. The CDR3 reads CASSAGGRLFPFEQYF. DNA for the CDR3: TGTGCCAGCTCCGCGGGGGGGCGGCTTTTCCCCTTCGAGCAGTACTTC.

The V call is TRBV3-1 (or the pseudogene TRBV3-2), the J call TRBJ1-1, with no clear D. Trimming left V 1 base short and J 12 bases short, with 12 bases between. Germline V gene lookup returns CDR1 LGHDT and CDR2 YNNKEL (reference sequence). The CDR3 loop spans 12 amino acids. Written as DNA, the CDR3 is TGTGCCAGCAGCCAAGTCGAAGGAGGGTCTTTCTTT. Encoded protein: CASSQVEGGSFF.

V usage is TRBV9 and J usage is TRBJ2-2; a weak D match, TRBD2 (5 bases). The CDR3 totals 17 residues. V lost 4 bases and J lost 1, with 17 bases in between. The germline V gene encodes CDR1 SGDLS and CDR2 YYNGEE. CDR3 DNA: TGTGCCAGCAGCACCCCTGAGGTAGCGCTGAACACCGGGGAGCTGTTTTTT. This encodes CASSTPEVALNTGELFF.

The chain uses TRBV5-1 and TRBJ1-5; D is unresolved. This CDR3 is 14 amino acids long. Germline CDR1 and CDR2: SGHRS and YFSETQ. Trimming left V 4 bases short and J 7 bases short, with 15 bases between. CDR3 sequence reads: CASSLEGADQPQHF. CDR3 in DNA: TGCGCCAGCAGCCTGGAGGGAGCCGACCAGCCCCAGCATTTT.

The chain has TRBV19 and TRBJ1-2; 8 nucleotides line up with TRBD1. The CDR3 is 14 amino acids. Germline CDR1 LNHDA, CDR2 SQIVND (reference sequence). V dropped 2 bases and J dropped 6; count of bases not matched to a gene: 5. CDR3 loop: CASSITRGLDGYTF. The CDR3 DNA follows: TGTGCCAGTAGTATAACCAGGGGGCTAGATGGCTACACCTTC.

CDR3 coding DNA: TGTGCCACCAGCAGGGAACTGGGACAGAGAAATGAAAAACTGTTTTTT. Translating it yields CATSRELGQRNEKLFF. The chain employs TRBV15 and TRBJ1-4; 7 positions agree with TRBD1. With 3 bases clipped from V and 5 bases from J, the junction kept 9 bases outside the gene matches. Germline values: CDR1 LNHNV, CDR2 YYDKDF (reference sequence). The CDR3 extends over 16 amino acids.

This clone was detected only a few times. The chain has TRBV27 and TRBJ1-2, with TRBD1 identical over 9 bases. Germline V gene sequence: CDR1 MNHEY, CDR2 SMNVEV (reference sequence). J gave up 2 bases and V 8 bases, and 6 bases lay outside the gene matches. The CDR3 covers 14 residues. CDR3 coding DNA: TGTGCCAGCTCGCCCGGGACAGGGAACTATGGCTACACCTTC. Its protein is CASSPGTGNYGYTF.

The chain employs TRBV19 and TRBJ1-2; 7 nucleotides agree with TRBD1. This CDR3 region has 14 residues. Germline loops: CDR1 LNHDA, CDR2 SQIVND (reference sequence). After removal of 7 bases from V and 3 bases from J, the junction contained 8 bases not matched to a gene. The CDR3 coding sequence is TGTGCCAGTAAGGCCCGGGACAGACACTATGGCTACACCTTC. Its translation is CASKARDRHYGYTF.

A single count supports this clone. The rearrangement joins TRBV30 to TRBJ1-1; possible D gene TRBD1, 6 bases. The CDR3 runs to 13 residues. CDR1 is GTSNPN, CDR2 SVGIG, per germline (reference sequence). Trimming pared 1 base from V and 5 bases from J, leaving 11 bases between. Written as DNA, the CDR3 is TGTGCCTGGAGTGGGTTAGGGGGAACTGAAGCTTTCTTT. It encodes CAWSGLGGTEAFF.

V and J are TRBV14 and TRBJ1-2, with 12 positions matching TRBD1. V was pared by 7 bases and J by 5 bases, with 14 bases of the junction left unmatched. The germline CDR1 and CDR2 sequences are SGHDN and FVKESK. CDR3 length equals 17 residues. The CDR3 nucleotides are TGTGCCAGCACCCGAGGTGTGGGGACAGGGGGCTCTTATGGCTACACCTTC. It yields the protein CASTRGVGTGGSYGYTF.

The chain uses TRBV5-4 and TRBJ2-7; 9 bases are shared with TRBD1. J gave up 0 bases and V 4 bases, and 8 bases lay outside the gene matches. Germline CDR1 reads SGHNT; CDR2 reads YYREEE (reference sequence). The CDR3 runs 16 residues. Here the CDR3 reads CASSPQQGAPSYEQYF. CDR3 DNA sequence: TGTGCCAGCAGCCCGCAACAGGGGGCTCCCTCCTACGAGCAGTACTTC.

V is TRBV5-6 and J is TRBJ1-1; no firm D call. The CDR3 runs 13 residues. V lost 4 bases, J lost 4 bases, and 11 bases lay in between. CDR1 SGHDT and CDR2 YYEEEE come from the germline V gene. The CDR3 DNA reads TGTGCCAGCAGCATCACGGGAGTCACTGAAGCTTTCTTT. The encoded protein is CASSITGVTEAFF.

This sequence joins TRBV11-2 and TRBJ1-2; TRBD1 might be the D (6 bases). Germline V gene lookup returns CDR1 SGHAT and CDR2 FQNNGV. The CDR3 spans 14 residues. The germline V and J ends were trimmed by 5 bases and 1 base, with 11 bases remaining between them. Here the CDR3 reads CASSPRTDNYGYTF. The CDR3 nucleotides are TGTGCCAGCAGCCCGAGGACAGATAACTATGGCTACACCTTC.

V and J are TRBV27 and TRBJ2-1, with 7 bases that match TRBD1. J gave up 8 bases and V 5 bases, and 3 bases lay outside the gene matches. The germline V gene encodes CDR1 MNHEY and CDR2 SMNVEV (reference sequence). This CDR3 region has 12 residues. The CDR3 sequence is CASSLTGDEQFF. Written as DNA, the CDR3 is TGTGCCAGCAGTCTCACAGGGGATGAGCAGTTCTTC.

This clone came up once. The chain links TRBV6-2 or TRBV6-3 to TRBJ1-1; D is unclear. Between the trimmed V and J ends, which lost 5 bases and 3 bases, there was a span of 7 bases. CDR1 MNHEY and CDR2 SVGEGT come from the germline V gene. CDR3 size: 12 residues. CDR3 DNA: TGTGCCAGCAGTCATCAGTACACTGAAGCTTTCTTT. Translation gives CASSHQYTEAFF.